The clone carrying this T cell receptor beta chain is medium-sized (0.01 to 0.1%). cDNA molecules, individually, were tagged with unique molecular identifiers. TCRdb reprocessed the 5' RACE reads with MiXCR, giving one entry per CDR3 protein. The sample includes about 22,000 distinct CDR3 sequences, approximately 5% of them seen just once. The sample belongs to a study of early T cells in non-severe SARS-CoV-2 infection. Study-level information: The study sequenced bulk RNA from unsorted whole blood, with chains unpaired.

CDR3 length equals 15 residues. Germline V gene lookup returns CDR1 LGHNA and CDR2 YSLEER. V was clipped by 0 bases and J by 4 bases, with 10 bases between them. This sequence originates from an adult who was a healthcare worker with PCR-confirmed SARS-CoV-2 infection or an uninfected control (not recorded which). The chain recombines TRBV4-3 with TRBJ2-1; possible D gene TRBD1, 5 bases. The sample comprised whole blood. This chain's CDR3 is CASSQDGALYNEQFF. The CDR3 DNA is TGCGCCAGCAGCCAAGATGGGGCTTTGTACAATGAGCAGTTCTTC.